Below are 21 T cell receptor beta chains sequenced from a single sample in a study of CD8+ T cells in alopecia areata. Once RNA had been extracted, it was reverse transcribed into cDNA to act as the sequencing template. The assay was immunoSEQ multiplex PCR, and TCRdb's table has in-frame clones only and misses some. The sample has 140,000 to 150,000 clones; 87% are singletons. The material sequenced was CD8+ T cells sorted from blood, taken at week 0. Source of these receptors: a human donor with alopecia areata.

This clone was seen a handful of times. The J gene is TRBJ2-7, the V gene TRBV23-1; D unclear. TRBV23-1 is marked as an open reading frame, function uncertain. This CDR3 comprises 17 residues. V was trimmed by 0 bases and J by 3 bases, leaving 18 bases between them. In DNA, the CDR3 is TGCGCCAGCAGTCAATCGAGGCGACCACCCGGGTACTACGAGCAGTACTTC. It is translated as CASSQSRRPPGYYEQYF.

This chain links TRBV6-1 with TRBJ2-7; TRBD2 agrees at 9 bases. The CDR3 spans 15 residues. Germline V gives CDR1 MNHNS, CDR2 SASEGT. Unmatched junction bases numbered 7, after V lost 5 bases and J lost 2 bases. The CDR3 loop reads CASSFLSGGTYEQYF. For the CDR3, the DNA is TGTGCCAGCAGTTTCCTTAGCGGGGGTACCTACGAGCAGTACTTC.

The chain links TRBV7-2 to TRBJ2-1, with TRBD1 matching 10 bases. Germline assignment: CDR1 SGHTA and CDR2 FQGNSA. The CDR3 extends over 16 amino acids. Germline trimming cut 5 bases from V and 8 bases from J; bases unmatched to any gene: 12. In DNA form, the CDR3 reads TGTGCCAGCAGCCAACTAGACAGGGGGCGCGTTTATGAGCAGTTCTTC. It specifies CASSQLDRGRVYEQFF.

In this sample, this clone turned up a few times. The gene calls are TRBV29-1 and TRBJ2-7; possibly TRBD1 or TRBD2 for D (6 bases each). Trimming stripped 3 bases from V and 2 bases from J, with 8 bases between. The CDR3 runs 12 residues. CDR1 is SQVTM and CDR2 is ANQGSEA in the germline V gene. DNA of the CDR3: TGCAGCGTTGAGGAGGGGGCCTACGAGCAGTACTTC. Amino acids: CSVEEGAYEQYF.

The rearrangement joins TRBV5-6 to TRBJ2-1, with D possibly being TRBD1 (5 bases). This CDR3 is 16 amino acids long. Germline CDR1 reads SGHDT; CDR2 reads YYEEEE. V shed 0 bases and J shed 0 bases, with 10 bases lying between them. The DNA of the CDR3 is TGTGCCAGCAGCTTGGGGTGGGGCAGCTCCTACAATGAGCAGTTCTTC. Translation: CASSLGWGSSYNEQFF.

CDR3 protein: CASSGPRQDEAFF. CDR3 DNA: TGTGCCAGCAGCGGACCCCGACAGGATGAAGCTTTCTTT. The gene calls are TRBV9 and TRBJ1-1; a possible D gene is TRBD1 (6 bases). The length of the CDR3 is 13 residues. Trimming left V 3 bases short and J 7 bases short, with 13 bases between. Germline loops: CDR1 SGDLS, CDR2 YYNGEE.

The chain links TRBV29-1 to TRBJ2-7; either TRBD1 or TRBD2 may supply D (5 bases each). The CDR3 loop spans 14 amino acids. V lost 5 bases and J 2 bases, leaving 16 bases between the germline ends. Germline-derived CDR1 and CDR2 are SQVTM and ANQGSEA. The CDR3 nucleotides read TGCAGCGTTACTGGCTCCGGGGCCCCCTACGAGCAGTACTTC. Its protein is CSVTGSGAPYEQYF.

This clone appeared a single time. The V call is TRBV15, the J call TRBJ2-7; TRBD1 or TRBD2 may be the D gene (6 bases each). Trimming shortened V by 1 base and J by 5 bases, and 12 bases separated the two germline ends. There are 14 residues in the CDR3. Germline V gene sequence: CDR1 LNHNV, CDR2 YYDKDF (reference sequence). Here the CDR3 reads CATSRVQGGNEQYF. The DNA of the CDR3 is TGTGCCACCAGCAGAGTACAGGGAGGTAACGAGCAGTACTTC.

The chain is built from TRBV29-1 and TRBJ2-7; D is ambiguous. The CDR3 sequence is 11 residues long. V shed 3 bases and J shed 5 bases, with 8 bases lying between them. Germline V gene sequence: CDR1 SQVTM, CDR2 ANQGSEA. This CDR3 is CSVDWGNEQYF. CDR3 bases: TGCAGCGTTGACTGGGGAAACGAGCAGTACTTC.

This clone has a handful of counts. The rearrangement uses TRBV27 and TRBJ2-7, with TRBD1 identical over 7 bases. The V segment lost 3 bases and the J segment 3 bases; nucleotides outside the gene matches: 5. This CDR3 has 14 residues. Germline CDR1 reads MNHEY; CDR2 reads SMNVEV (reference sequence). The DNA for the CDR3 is TGTGCCAGCAGTTTGACAGGGAACCACTACGAGCAGTACTTC. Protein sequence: CASSLTGNHYEQYF.

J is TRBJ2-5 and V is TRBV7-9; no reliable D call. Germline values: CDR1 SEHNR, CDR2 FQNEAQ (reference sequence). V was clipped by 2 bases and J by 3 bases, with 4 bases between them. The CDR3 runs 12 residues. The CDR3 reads CASSLQEETQYF. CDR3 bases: TGTGCCAGCAGCTTACAGGAAGAGACCCAGTACTTC.

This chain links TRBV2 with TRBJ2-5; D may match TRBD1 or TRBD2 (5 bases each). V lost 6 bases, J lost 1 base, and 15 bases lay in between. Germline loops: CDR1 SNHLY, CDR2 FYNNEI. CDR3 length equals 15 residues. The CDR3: CASSLNRDVQETQYF. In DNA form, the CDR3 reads TGTGCCAGCAGCCTCAACCGGGACGTCCAAGAGACCCAGTACTTC.

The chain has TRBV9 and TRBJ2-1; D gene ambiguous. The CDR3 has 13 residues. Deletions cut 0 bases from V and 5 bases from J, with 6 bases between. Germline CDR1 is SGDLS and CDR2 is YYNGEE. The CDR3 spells CASSVAPNNEQFF. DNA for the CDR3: TGTGCCAGCAGCGTAGCCCCGAACAATGAGCAGTTCTTC.

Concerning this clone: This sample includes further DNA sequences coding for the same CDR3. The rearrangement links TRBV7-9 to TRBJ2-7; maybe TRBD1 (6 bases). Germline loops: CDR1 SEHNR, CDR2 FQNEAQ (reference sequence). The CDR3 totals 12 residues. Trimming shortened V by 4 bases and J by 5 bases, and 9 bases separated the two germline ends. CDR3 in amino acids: CASSSTGNEQYF. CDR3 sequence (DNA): TGTGCCAGCAGCTCCACAGGGAACGAGCAGTACTTC.

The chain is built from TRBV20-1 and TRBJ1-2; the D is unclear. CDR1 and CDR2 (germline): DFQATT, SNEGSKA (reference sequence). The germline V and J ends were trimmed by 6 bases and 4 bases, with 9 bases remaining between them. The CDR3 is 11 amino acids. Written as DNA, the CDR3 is TGCAGTGCCGAGAAGGGCTATGGCTACACCTTC. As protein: CSAEKGYGYTF.

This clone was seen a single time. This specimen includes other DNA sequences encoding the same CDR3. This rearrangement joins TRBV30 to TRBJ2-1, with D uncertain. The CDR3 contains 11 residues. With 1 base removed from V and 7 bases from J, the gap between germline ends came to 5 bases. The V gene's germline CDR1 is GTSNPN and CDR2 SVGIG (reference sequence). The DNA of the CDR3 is TGTGCCTGGAGTGAGGGTAATGAGCAGTTCTTC. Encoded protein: CAWSEGNEQFF.

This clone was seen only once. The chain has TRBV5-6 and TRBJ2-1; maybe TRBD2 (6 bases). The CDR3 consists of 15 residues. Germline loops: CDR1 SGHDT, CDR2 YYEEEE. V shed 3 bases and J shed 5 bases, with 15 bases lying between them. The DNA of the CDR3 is TGTGCCAGCAGCTGGGTCAGCGGGTATCACAATGAGCAGTTCTTC. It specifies CASSWVSGYHNEQFF.

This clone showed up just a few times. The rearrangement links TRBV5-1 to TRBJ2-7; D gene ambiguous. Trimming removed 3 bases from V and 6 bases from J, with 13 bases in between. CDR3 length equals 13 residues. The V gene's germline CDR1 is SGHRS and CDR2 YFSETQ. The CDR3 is CASSSLDSREQYF. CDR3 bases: TGCGCCAGCAGCTCCCTCGATTCTCGCGAGCAGTACTTC.

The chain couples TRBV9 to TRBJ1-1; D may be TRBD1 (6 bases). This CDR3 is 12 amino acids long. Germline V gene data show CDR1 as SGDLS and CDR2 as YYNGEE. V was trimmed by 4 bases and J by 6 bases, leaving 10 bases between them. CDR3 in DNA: TGTGCCAGCAGCTCCGGGACATCTGAAGCTTTCTTT. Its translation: CASSSGTSEAFF.

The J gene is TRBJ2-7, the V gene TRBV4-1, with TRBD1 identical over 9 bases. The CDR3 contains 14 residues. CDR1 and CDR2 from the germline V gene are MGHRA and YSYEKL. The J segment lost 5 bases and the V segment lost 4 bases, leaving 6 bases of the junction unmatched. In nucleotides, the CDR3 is TGCGCCAGCAGCCCTGTGACAGGGGGGGACGAGCAGTACTTC. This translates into CASSPVTGGDEQYF.

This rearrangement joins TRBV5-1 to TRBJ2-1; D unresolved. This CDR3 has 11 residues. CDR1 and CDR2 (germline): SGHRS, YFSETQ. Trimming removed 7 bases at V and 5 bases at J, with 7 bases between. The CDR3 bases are TGCGCCAGCTTTAGTCACAATGAGCAGTTCTTC. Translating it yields CASFSHNEQFF.